This TCR beta chain was captured by sequencing in a study of blood T cell repertoires in COVID-19. Measured with immunoSEQ multiplex PCR; TCRdb has only the in-frame clones, and not every one. This sample has 95,000 to 110,000 clones; 80% to 85% occur once, and the top ten carry approximately 4.1%. The CDR3 covers 16 residues. V shed 1 base, J shed 3 bases, and the junction held 6 bases outside the gene matches. Germline V gene sequence: CDR1 SGHVS, CDR2 FQNEAQ. The chain combines TRBV7-8 with TRBJ1-2; 9 bases align to TRBD1. The sample taken for sequencing was peripheral blood. This receptor was taken from a human donor in a cohort sampled during active COVID-19. The CDR3 region is CASSLGGTGTDYGYTF. Here the CDR3 DNA reads TGTGCCAGCAGCTTAGGGGGGACAGGGACGGACTATGGCTACACCTTC.